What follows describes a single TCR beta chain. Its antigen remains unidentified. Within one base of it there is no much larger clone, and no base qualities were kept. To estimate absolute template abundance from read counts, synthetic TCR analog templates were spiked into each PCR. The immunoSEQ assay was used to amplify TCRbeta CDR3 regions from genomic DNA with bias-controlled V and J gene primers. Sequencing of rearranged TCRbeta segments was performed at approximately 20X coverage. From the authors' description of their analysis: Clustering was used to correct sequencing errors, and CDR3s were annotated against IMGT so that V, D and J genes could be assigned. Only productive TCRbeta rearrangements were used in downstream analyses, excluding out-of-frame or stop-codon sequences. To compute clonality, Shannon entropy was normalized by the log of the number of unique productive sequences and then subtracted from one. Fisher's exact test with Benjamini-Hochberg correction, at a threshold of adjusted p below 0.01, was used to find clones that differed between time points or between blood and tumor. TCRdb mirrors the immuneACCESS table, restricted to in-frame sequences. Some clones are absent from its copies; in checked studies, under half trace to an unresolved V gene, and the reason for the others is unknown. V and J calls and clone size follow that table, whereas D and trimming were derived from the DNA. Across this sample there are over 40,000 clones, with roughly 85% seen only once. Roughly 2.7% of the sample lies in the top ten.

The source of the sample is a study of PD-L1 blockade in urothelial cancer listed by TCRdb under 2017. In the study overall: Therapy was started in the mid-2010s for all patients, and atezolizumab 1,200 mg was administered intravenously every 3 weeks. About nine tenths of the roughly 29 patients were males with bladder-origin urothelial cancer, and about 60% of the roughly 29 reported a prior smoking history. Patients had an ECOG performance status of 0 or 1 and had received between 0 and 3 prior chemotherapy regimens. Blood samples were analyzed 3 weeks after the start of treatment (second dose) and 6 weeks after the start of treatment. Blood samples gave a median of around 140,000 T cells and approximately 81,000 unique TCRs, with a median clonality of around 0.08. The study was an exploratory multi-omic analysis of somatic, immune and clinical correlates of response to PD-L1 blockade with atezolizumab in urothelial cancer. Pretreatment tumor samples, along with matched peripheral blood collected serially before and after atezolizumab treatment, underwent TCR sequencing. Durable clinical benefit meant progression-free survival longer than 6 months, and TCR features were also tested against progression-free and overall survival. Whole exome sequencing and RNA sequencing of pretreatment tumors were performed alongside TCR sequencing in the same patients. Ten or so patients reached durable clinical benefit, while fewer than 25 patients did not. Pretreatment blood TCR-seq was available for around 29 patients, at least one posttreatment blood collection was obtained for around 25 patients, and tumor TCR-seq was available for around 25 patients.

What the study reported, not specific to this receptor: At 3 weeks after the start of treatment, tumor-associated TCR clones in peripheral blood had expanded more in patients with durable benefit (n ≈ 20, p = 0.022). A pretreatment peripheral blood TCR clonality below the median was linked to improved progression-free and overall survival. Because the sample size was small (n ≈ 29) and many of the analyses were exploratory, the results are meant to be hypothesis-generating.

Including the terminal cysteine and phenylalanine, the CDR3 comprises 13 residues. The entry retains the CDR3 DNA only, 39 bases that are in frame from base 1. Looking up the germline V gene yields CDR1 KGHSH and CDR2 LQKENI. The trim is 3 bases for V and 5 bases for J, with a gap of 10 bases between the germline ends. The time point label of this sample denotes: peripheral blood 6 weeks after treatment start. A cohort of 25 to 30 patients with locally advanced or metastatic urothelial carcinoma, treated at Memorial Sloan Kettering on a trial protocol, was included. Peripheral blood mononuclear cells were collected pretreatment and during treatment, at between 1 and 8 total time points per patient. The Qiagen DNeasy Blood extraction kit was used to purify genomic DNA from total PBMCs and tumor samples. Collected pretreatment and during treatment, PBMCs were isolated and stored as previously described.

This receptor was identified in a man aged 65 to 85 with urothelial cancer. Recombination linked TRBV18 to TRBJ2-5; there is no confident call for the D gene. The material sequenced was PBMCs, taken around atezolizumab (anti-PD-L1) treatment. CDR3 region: CASSPSRSETQYF. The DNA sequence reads TGTGCCAGCTCACCCTCTAGGAGTGAGACCCAGTACTTC. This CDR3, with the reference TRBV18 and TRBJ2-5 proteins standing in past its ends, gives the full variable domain NAGVMQNPRHLVRRRGQEARLRCSPMKGHSHVYWYRQLPEEGLKFMVYLQKENIIDESGMPKERFSAEFPKEGPSILRIQQVVRGDSAAYFCASSPSRSETQYFGPGTRLLVL.